This T cell receptor (beta chain) was profiled in a study of shared T cell receptors in the human thymus. CDR3 length: 12 amino acids. The germline V gene has CDR1 SGHNT and CDR2 YYREEE (reference sequence). V was cut by 3 bases and J by 3 bases, with 6 bases left in between. Assay used: immunoSEQ multiplex PCR; TCRdb lists only in-frame clones, some missing. The profile shows 700,000 or so clones, approximately 85% of them singletons. This sample also appeared in a second study, on human thymus T cells. That study reports: Resections that were taken during corrective heart surgery supplied the thymus tissue. Biased V and J segment usage appeared in thymus and peripheral blood. Unrelated individuals were reported by related research to share highly overlapping thymic repertoires.

The sequencing sample was made of thymocytes. The chain recombines TRBV5-4 with TRBJ1-2; D uncertain. The receptor's source is a girl under three years old with a congenital heart defect. The CDR3 region is CASSCEDYGYTF. CDR3 sequence (DNA): TGTGCCAGCAGCTGTGAGGACTATGGCTACACCTTC.